The next 28 T cell receptor beta chains were all read from a single sample in a study of patients and donors after allogeneic stem cell transplantation. TCRdb independently ran MiXCR on the RT-PCR reads; one entry per CDR3 protein. The sample yields around 150,000 distinct CDR3 sequences, approximately 37% seen once. The sequencing sample was made of blood, either unsorted or a sorted T cell fraction (not recorded which). The receptor source for this set is a human donor who was either an allogeneic HSCT recipient or a stem cell or donor lymphocyte infusion donor (not recorded which). It is not recorded whose cells these are; they may come from a transplant donor.

V is TRBV4-1 and J is TRBJ2-1, with 10 positions matching TRBD2. Unmatched junction bases numbered 4, after V lost 3 bases and J lost 2 bases. This CDR3 spans 16 amino acids. Germline CDR1 and CDR2: MGHRA and YSYEKL. For the CDR3, the DNA is TGCGCCAGCAGCCAGGATGGACTAGCGGCCTACAATGAGCAGTTCTTC. Translated, it gives CASSQDGLAAYNEQFF.

The CDR3 nucleotides read TGTGCCAGTAGTATCTGGCTAGCGGGGGGGCCTCCCTACAATGAGCAGTTCTTC. Translated: CASSIWLAGGPPYNEQFF. The chain employs TRBV19 and TRBJ2-1, with 12 bases matching TRBD2. Germline V gene sequence: CDR1 LNHDA, CDR2 SQIVND (reference sequence). Trimming at V came to 3 bases and at J to 2 bases, leaving 8 bases not matched to a gene. The CDR3 has 18 amino acids.

The genes are TRBV18 and TRBJ2-2; D remains ambiguous. The germline CDR1 and CDR2 sequences are KGHSH and LQKENI. The CDR3 is 14 amino acids. The ends were cut back, 4 bases at V and 7 bases at J, with 13 bases in the middle. This CDR3 reads CASSQRGTDGELFF. In DNA form, the CDR3 reads TGTGCCAGCTCACAGCGAGGCACCGACGGGGAGCTGTTTTTT.

V usage is TRBV28 and J usage is TRBJ1-2, with D possibly being TRBD1 (5 bases). Germline V gene lookup returns CDR1 MDHEN and CDR2 SYDVKM. The V and J ends lost 6 bases and 4 bases respectively, with 15 bases between them. The CDR3 is 14 amino acids. The CDR3 nucleotides are TGTGCCAGCAGCCGGTCCTGGGGGGGCTATGGCTACACCTTC. It specifies CASSRSWGGYGYTF.

This clonotype has a handful of counts. This chain links TRBV12-3 or TRBV12-4 with TRBJ2-5, with D unresolved. The V gene lost 4 bases and the J gene lost 5 bases, with 14 bases spanning the gap. This CDR3 has 14 residues. This CDR3 is CASSSRTRRETQYF. CDR3 in DNA: TGTGCCAGCAGTTCCCGGACCCGCCGGGAGACCCAGTACTTC.

The chain combines TRBV27 with TRBJ2-2, with 9 positions matching TRBD1. This CDR3 spans 15 amino acids. The V gene end was trimmed by 6 bases and the J gene end by 5 bases; junction bases not matched to a gene: 7. Germline CDR1 reads MNHEY; CDR2 reads SMNVEV (reference sequence). CDR3 protein: CASSSGTGWTGELFF. The CDR3 DNA reads TGTGCCAGCAGCTCCGGGACAGGGTGGACCGGGGAGCTGTTTTTT.

This rearrangement joins TRBV12-3 or TRBV12-4 to TRBJ1-2; TRBD1 matches at 7 bases. V lost 7 bases and J lost 4; bases outside the gene matches: 6. CDR3 length: 13 amino acids. The CDR3 DNA reads as TGTGCCAGCACCTTGGACAGGAGCTATGGCTACACCTTC. Translated, it gives CASTLDRSYGYTF.

This clonotype was found many times. The chain couples TRBV6-2 or TRBV6-3 to TRBJ1-1; tentative D call: TRBD1 (5 bases). Trimming pared 8 bases from V and 4 bases from J, leaving 14 bases between. This CDR3 is 13 amino acids long. The V gene's germline CDR1 is MNHEY and CDR2 SVGEGT. CDR3 DNA: TGTGCCAGCGGAGGAACGGGGCGCACTGAAGCTTTCTTT. This encodes CASGGTGRTEAFF.

V gene TRBV20-1 combines with J gene TRBJ2-7; no reliable D call. The V and J ends lost 3 bases and 7 bases respectively, with 10 bases between them. CDR3 length equals 11 residues. Germline CDR1 is DFQATT and CDR2 is SNEGSKA (reference sequence). CDR3 coding DNA: TGCAGTGCTAGTGAAGTGAGGGAGCAGTACTTC. This encodes CSASEVREQYF.

V is TRBV5-1 and J is TRBJ1-6, with D unresolved. The CDR3 runs 14 residues. Germline V gene data show CDR1 as SGHRS and CDR2 as YFSETQ. The germline V and J ends were trimmed by 0 bases and 7 bases, with 8 bases remaining between them. The CDR3 DNA reads TGCGCCAGCAGCTTGGATTCAGCGAATTCACCCCTCCACTTT. It is translated as CASSLDSANSPLHF. Drawing the rest from reference TRBV5-1 and TRBJ1-6, the complete variable domain is KAGVTQTPRYLIKTRGQQVTLSCSPISGHRSVSWYQQTPGQGLQFLFEYFSETQRNKGNFPGRFSGRQFSNSRSEMNVSTLELGDSALYLCASSLDSANSPLHFGNGTRLTVT.

This clonotype was found a few times. V usage is TRBV12-3 or TRBV12-4 and J usage is TRBJ1-5; D not certain. Trimming took off 7 bases at V and 7 bases at J, with 11 bases between the two ends. The CDR3 consists of 12 residues. The CDR3 here is CASTGGRQPQHF. In nucleotides, the CDR3 is TGTGCCAGCACCGGAGGGCGACAGCCCCAGCATTTT.

The J gene is TRBJ2-5, the V gene TRBV4-2, with 7 positions matching TRBD2. J was trimmed by 2 bases and V by 1 base; bases with no gene match: 1. Germline V gives CDR1 LGHNA, CDR2 YNFKEQ. The CDR3 consists of 14 residues. The CDR3 loop reads CASSQGGGQETQYF. The CDR3, as DNA: TGTGCCAGCAGCCAAGGGGGGGGGCAAGAGACCCAGTACTTC.

This sequence joins TRBV29-1 and TRBJ1-1; 7 bases align to TRBD1. This CDR3 is 12 amino acids long. The germline CDR1 and CDR2 sequences are SQVTM and ANQGSEA. The V segment lost 8 bases and the J segment 0 bases; nucleotides outside the gene matches: 3. The CDR3 here is CSYGTVNTEAFF. The CDR3 DNA follows: TGCAGCTACGGGACAGTGAACACTGAAGCTTTCTTT.

There are a few counts of this clonotype. The chain carries TRBV7-2 and TRBJ1-6; D not certain. Trimming left V 5 bases short and J 7 bases short, with 6 bases between. This CDR3 region has 12 residues. Germline CDR1 reads SGHTA; CDR2 reads FQGNSA. The CDR3 spells CASSLTNSPLHF. In DNA form, the CDR3 reads TGTGCCAGCAGCCTGACAAATTCACCCCTCCACTTT.

The rearrangement joins TRBV7-3 to TRBJ2-1; D ambiguous. Germline loops: CDR1 SGHTA, CDR2 FQGTGA. The CDR3 contains 16 residues. With 4 bases removed from V and 3 bases from J, the gap between germline ends came to 16 bases. Written as DNA, the CDR3 is TGTGCCAGCAGCTGGACGGCGGTTAGTAGCTACAATGAGCAGTTCTTC. This encodes CASSWTAVSSYNEQFF.

This clonotype has a handful of counts. DNA of the CDR3: TGTGCCAGCAGTTACTCGGCACCGTGGGGCTATGGCTACACCTTC. Amino acid sequence: CASSYSAPWGYGYTF. This chain uses TRBV6-6 with TRBJ1-2; no reliable D call. Germline V gives CDR1 MNHNY, CDR2 SVGAGI (reference sequence). V was pared by 0 bases and J by 4 bases, with 12 bases between. This CDR3 has 15 residues.

The chain uses TRBV20-1 and TRBJ1-2; D gene ambiguous. This CDR3 has 15 residues. Germline V lookup: CDR1 DFQATT, CDR2 SNEGSKA (reference sequence). The V gene lost 3 bases and the J gene lost 2 bases, with 16 bases spanning the gap. CDR3 in amino acids: CSARGGFAVNYGYTF. The CDR3 DNA is TGCAGTGCTAGGGGTGGTTTTGCAGTAAACTATGGCTACACCTTC.

V and J are TRBV12-3 or TRBV12-4 and TRBJ2-1, with 9 bases lining up with TRBD1. CDR3 length equals 15 residues. Trimming removed 5 bases from V and 7 bases from J; junction bases left unmatched: 9. The CDR3, as DNA: TGTGCCAGCAGTCCTCGGACAGGGGTGCGGAATGAGCAGTTCTTC. As protein: CASSPRTGVRNEQFF.

This clonotype was recorded a few times. V usage is TRBV29-1 and J usage is TRBJ2-7, with 7 bases matching TRBD1. Germline CDR1 and CDR2: SQVTM and ANQGSEA. After removal of 6 bases from V and 5 bases from J, the junction contained 7 bases not matched to a gene. The CDR3 is 12 residues long. The DNA of the CDR3 is TGCAGCGTGTGGAGAGACAGGGACGAGCAGTACTTC. It translates to CSVWRDRDEQYF.

The chain joins TRBV9 to TRBJ2-3; D remains ambiguous. V was cut by 1 base and J by 6 bases, with 9 bases left in between. Germline V gene lookup returns CDR1 SGDLS and CDR2 YYNGEE. The CDR3 length is 13 residues. CDR3 in DNA: TGTGCCAGCAGCGTAAGCTCTCGGGATACGCAGTATTTT. As protein: CASSVSSRDTQYF.

This clonotype occurred many times. This sequence joins TRBV7-3 and TRBJ1-5; tentative D call: TRBD1 (6 bases). The CDR3 totals 13 residues. V lost 5 bases, J lost 7 bases, and 12 bases lay in between. Germline V gene data show CDR1 as SGHTA and CDR2 as FQGTGA. This CDR3 is CASSRTVGQPQHF. CDR3 nucleotide sequence: TGTGCCAGCAGCCGGACAGTCGGGCAGCCCCAGCATTTT.

The rearrangement joins TRBV12-3 or TRBV12-4 to TRBJ2-7; unclear D gene. Trimming left V 2 bases short and J 1 base short, with 6 bases between. The CDR3 runs to 13 residues. The CDR3 coding sequence is TGTGCCAGCAGTTTATCAGGATCCTACGAGCAGTACGTC. It translates to CASSLSGSYEQYV.

This clonotype was seen a few times. This chain links TRBV7-8 with TRBJ2-1, with 7 bases that match TRBD2. J gave up 7 bases and V 3 bases, and 9 bases lay outside the gene matches. There are 15 residues in the CDR3. Germline V gene data show CDR1 as SGHVS and CDR2 as FQNEAQ. In DNA form, the CDR3 reads TGTGCCAGCAGCTTTTCATCGGGGGGAAGGAATGAGCAGTTCTTC. Protein product: CASSFSSGGRNEQFF.

This clonotype was seen more than once but under ten times. This chain uses TRBV25-1 with TRBJ1-6; 7 nucleotides align to TRBD1. The CDR3 is made up of 15 amino acids. V trimming: 5 bases; J trimming: 0 bases; junction bases outside the gene matches: 1. CDR1 and CDR2 (germline): MGHDK, SYGVNS. The CDR3 nucleotides are TGTGCCAGCAGTCGACAGGGCTCCTATAATTCACCCCTCCACTTT. Its protein product is CASSRQGSYNSPLHF.

The V gene is TRBV12-3 or TRBV12-4, the J gene TRBJ1-3; no definite D call. CDR3 length: 16 residues. Trimming shortened V by 6 bases and J by 4 bases, and 19 bases separated the two germline ends. The CDR3 protein is CASSLKVLAAGNTIYF. The CDR3 bases are TGTGCCAGCAGCCTGAAGGTCCTAGCCGCCGGAAACACCATATATTTT.

V is TRBV15 and J is TRBJ1-6; D remains unclear. CDR3 length equals 13 residues. Germline V lookup: CDR1 LNHNV, CDR2 YYDKDF (reference sequence). Trimming removed 8 bases at V and 3 bases at J, with 8 bases between. This chain's CDR3 is CATGGVYNSPLHF. DNA of the CDR3: TGTGCCACCGGTGGGGTCTATAATTCACCCCTCCACTTT.

The chain combines TRBV28 with TRBJ2-3, with no clear D. The CDR3 is made up of 13 amino acids. The V gene lost 6 bases and the J gene lost 6 bases, with 13 bases spanning the gap. Germline lookup yields CDR1 MDHEN and CDR2 SYDVKM. CDR3 sequence: CASSSHKGDTQYF. For the CDR3, the DNA is TGTGCCAGCAGCTCCCACAAAGGGGATACGCAGTATTTT.

This chain connects TRBV5-1 to TRBJ1-1, with 7 nucleotides matching TRBD1. The CDR3 loop spans 15 amino acids. Germline CDR1 SGHRS, CDR2 YFSETQ. V gave up 4 bases and J gave up 0 bases; unmatched junction bases: 6. The CDR3 sequence: CASSTLQGLNTEAFF. Written as DNA, the CDR3 is TGCGCCAGCAGCACACTACAGGGGTTGAACACTGAAGCTTTCTTT.